The 13 T cell receptor beta chains below come from one sample, sequenced in a study of beta chain features in type 1 diabetes. Of the isolated RNA, all was reverse transcribed, and so the sequenced material was expressed TCRB transcripts. Using immunoSEQ multiplex PCR, the repertoire was profiled, and TCRdb retains in-frame clones only, with some absent. The sample consists of around 340,000 clones, around 9.7% of them appearing once. No antigen is known for these receptors. Findings of the study overall: In every one of the four CD4+ subsets, TCRB CDR3s were moderately but significantly shorter in Type 1 diabetes patients.

The sequenced sample consisted of central memory CD4+ T cells from blood. Receptor source: a man aged 30 to 39 with type 1 diabetes.

This clone was counted between two and nine times. This chain joins TRBV7-2 and TRBJ1-2, with unresolved D. V was shortened by 0 bases and J by 4 bases, with 9 bases between the two germline ends. CDR3 size: 14 residues. The germline V gene has CDR1 SGHTA and CDR2 FQGNSA. The CDR3 is CASSLAGDLYGYTF. The CDR3 region has the DNA TGTGCCAGCAGCTTAGCGGGTGACCTCTATGGCTACACCTTC.

The V and J genes are TRBV9 and TRBJ1-2, with TRBD1 matching over 10 bases. V dropped 3 bases and J dropped 5; count of bases not matched to a gene: 7. This CDR3 has 15 residues. Per the germline V gene, CDR1 is SGDLS and CDR2 is YYNGEE. CDR3 sequence (DNA): TGTGCCAGCAGCGACCGGGACAGGGGAGGTTATGGCTACACCTTC. Translating it yields CASSDRDRGGYGYTF. Full variable domain (rest looked up from reference TRBV9 and TRBJ1-2): DSGVTQTPKHLITATGQRVTLRCSPRSGDLSVYWYQQSLDQGLQFLIQYYNGEERAKGNILERFSAQQFPDLHSELNLSSLELGDSALYFCASSDRDRGGYGYTFGSGTRLTVV.

Comment on this clone: Within the sample, other DNA sequences also encode this same CDR3. The genes are TRBV5-1 and TRBJ2-2; TRBD1 matches at 9 bases. The CDR3 spans 15 residues. Germline loops: CDR1 SGHRS, CDR2 YFSETQ. Germline trimming cut 2 bases from V and 5 bases from J; bases unmatched to any gene: 4. CDR3 loop: CASSFGTGHTGELFF. The CDR3 DNA reads as TGCGCCAGCAGCTTTGGGACAGGGCATACCGGGGAGCTGTTTTTT. Complete variable domain (other parts from reference TRBV5-1 and TRBJ2-2): KAGVTQTPRYLIKTRGQQVTLSCSPISGHRSVSWYQQTPGQGLQFLFEYFSETQRNKGNFPGRFSGRQFSNSRSEMNVSTLELGDSALYLCASSFGTGHTGELFFGEGSRLTVL.

This clone has only a few counts. The V call is TRBV4-3, the J call TRBJ2-3; D remains ambiguous. Germline V gene data show CDR1 as LGHNA and CDR2 as YSLEER. V was shortened by 0 bases and J by 7 bases, with 5 bases between the two germline ends. The CDR3 has 12 residues. The CDR3: CASSQDRNTQYF. CDR3 nucleotide sequence: TGCGCCAGCAGCCAAGATCGTAATACGCAGTATTTT.

This clone was seen a handful of times. The chain uses TRBV5-5 and TRBJ1-2; possibly TRBD1 for D (5 bases). Trimming removed 2 bases from V and 4 bases from J, with 12 bases in between. The germline V gene has CDR1 SGHKS and CDR2 YYEKEE (reference sequence). The CDR3 totals 14 residues. DNA of the CDR3: TGTGCCAGCAGCTTAGGGGCGCCCGGCTATGGCTACACCTTC. Protein sequence: CASSLGAPGYGYTF.

This clone came up a few times. The chain employs TRBV30 and TRBJ1-4; no reliable D call. The V gene lost 1 base and the J gene lost 8 bases, with 8 bases spanning the gap. The germline gives CDR1 GTSNPN, CDR2 SVGIG (reference sequence). This CDR3 region has 12 residues. DNA of the CDR3: TGTGCCTGGAGTGATAGGGCGGAAAAACTGTTTTTT. It specifies CAWSDRAEKLFF.

Concerning this clone itself: Distinct nucleotide sequences in the sample also encode this CDR3. This rearrangement joins TRBV6-5 to TRBJ1-3, with 8 bases matching TRBD1. The junction had 4 bases not matched to a gene; V was cut back by 3 bases and J by 0 bases. The germline V gene has CDR1 MNHEY and CDR2 SVGAGI. The length of the CDR3 is 16 residues. As DNA, the CDR3 is TGTGCCAGCAGTTATCGGACAGGGACCTCTGGAAACACCATATATTTT. Translating it yields CASSYRTGTSGNTIYF.

This clone showed up just a few times. The CDR3 region is CAISEGSSEGEQYF. In DNA form, the CDR3 reads TGTGCCATCAGTGAAGGGAGCTCGGAAGGCGAGCAGTACTTC. The chain combines TRBV10-3 with TRBJ2-7; D might be TRBD2 (5 bases). V gave up 3 bases and J gave up 6 bases, with 15 bases separating them. CDR3 length: 14 amino acids. Germline lookup yields CDR1 ENHRY and CDR2 SYGVKD.

Concerning this clone itself: This same CDR3 is encoded by further DNA sequences in the sample. The CDR3, as DNA: TGCAGTGCTAGAGACCGAGAGACCCAGTACTTC. Encoded protein: CSARDRETQYF. The chain couples TRBV20-1 to TRBJ2-5, with D unresolved. Looked up from germline, CDR1 is DFQATT and CDR2 is SNEGSKA (reference sequence). V was pared by 0 bases and J by 4 bases, with 3 bases between. This CDR3 comprises 11 residues.

The V gene is TRBV25-1, the J gene TRBJ1-2; D uncertain. Trimming stripped 1 base from V and 7 bases from J, with 10 bases between. Germline-derived CDR1 and CDR2 are MGHDK and SYGVNS. The CDR3 is 13 amino acids. CDR3 nucleotides: TGTGCCAGCAGTGAATCGGGCCTCCGTGGCTACACCTTC. Amino acid sequence: CASSESGLRGYTF.

This clone came up a few times. The chain carries TRBV10-2 and TRBJ2-3; D gene ambiguous. V was cut by 2 bases and J by 6 bases, with 9 bases left in between. The CDR3 is made up of 13 amino acids. Germline CDR1 WSHSY, CDR2 SAAADI. CDR3 sequence reads: CASSERVKDTQYF. The CDR3 coding sequence is TGCGCCAGCAGTGAGCGGGTGAAGGATACGCAGTATTTT.

J is TRBJ1-1 and V is TRBV30; D is possibly TRBD1 (5 bases). Germline V gene sequence: CDR1 GTSNPN, CDR2 SVGIG (reference sequence). The CDR3 has 13 amino acids. The CDR3 reads CGPRAVGRGEAFF. CDR3 DNA sequence: TGTGGCCCTAGGGCAGTGGGACGGGGCGAAGCTTTCTTT.

This clone came up a few times. The chain is built from TRBV7-9 and TRBJ2-3; TRBD2 matches at 14 bases. V dropped 5 bases and J dropped 1; count of bases not matched to a gene: 8. Germline V CDR1 and CDR2: SEHNR, FQNEAQ (reference sequence). CDR3 size: 18 residues. The CDR3 nucleotides are TGTGCCAGCAGCCAAGGGACTAGCGGGAGAAGGGGCACAGATACGCAGTATTTT. Translation: CASSQGTSGRRGTDTQYF. Using reference TRBV7-9 and TRBJ2-3 for the parts outside the CDR3, the full variable domain is DTGVSQNPRHKITKRGQNVTFRCDPISEHNRLYWYRQTLGQGPEFLTYFQNEAQLEKSRLLSDRFSAERPKGSFSTLEIQRTEQGDSAMYLCASSQGTSGRRGTDTQYFGPGTRLTVL.